The subject of this entry is one T cell receptor (beta chain). What it recognizes is unknown. In terms of origin and age, donors were healthy Caucasian individuals from Russia aged about 6 to 90. Each individual donor underwent a draw of about 9.1 milliliters of peripheral blood. These data come from a study of blood T cells in healthy people across ages. Study conclusions and caveats: Total diversity from one million sequenced T cells was likely underestimated.

The CDR3 runs 14 residues. The V gene lost 3 bases and the J gene lost 4 bases, with 15 bases spanning the gap. CDR1 is DFQATT and CDR2 is SNEGSKA in the germline V gene (reference sequence). With a J-beta primer mix and a sample-barcoded 5' primer, a second PCR ran 7 to 11 cycles. Every single cDNA molecule received a tag from a template-switch adaptor with 12 random nucleotides. TCRdb analysed the 5' RACE reads with MiXCR anew, one entry per CDR3 protein. The sample lists 1.8 million or so distinct CDR3 sequences, about 39% occurring once. This sequence joins TRBV20-1 and TRBJ1-1; D uncertain. The clonotype comes from a human donor in good health. Sequenced: blood. CDR3 coding DNA: TGCAGTGCTAGTAGGGCAGGCCCCAGCACTGAAGCTTTCTTT. This encodes CSASRAGPSTEAFF.